These 9 T cell receptor beta chains share one sample of origin, sequenced in a study of cytomegalovirus exposure and HLA in healthy donors. Both 60 Vbeta primers and 13 Jbeta primers went into the PCR. Profiling relied on immunoSEQ multiplex PCR, and the TCRdb table lists in-frame clones only, not all of them. The profile covers 90,000 to 110,000 clones, with around 80% appearing a single time and about 5.7% taken by the ten largest. Sequencing was performed on PBMCs. The receptors were sampled from a male donor in good health and CMV-seronegative.

The chain has TRBV5-4 and TRBJ2-3; 10 bases align to TRBD2. Germline V gene lookup returns CDR1 SGHNT and CDR2 YYREEE (reference sequence). With V trimmed by 4 bases and J by 3 bases, 5 bases remained unmatched. CDR3 size: 15 residues. CDR3 sequence (DNA): TGTGCCAGCAGCGCAACTAGCGGGATAACAGATACGCAGTATTTT. It yields the protein CASSATSGITDTQYF.

The gene calls are TRBV11-2 and TRBJ1-1; 10 nucleotides agree with TRBD1. V shed 3 bases and J 5 bases; nucleotides not matched to a gene: 3. The CDR3 has 14 amino acids. Germline loops: CDR1 SGHAT, CDR2 FQNNGV. Here the CDR3 reads CASSLDRGRTEAFF. The DNA for the CDR3 is TGTGCCAGCAGCTTGGACAGGGGGAGGACTGAAGCTTTCTTT.

V is TRBV11-2 and J is TRBJ2-7, with D perhaps TRBD1 (6 bases). The germline V and J ends were trimmed by 3 bases and 4 bases, with 13 bases remaining between them. Per germline, CDR1 SGHAT and CDR2 FQNNGV. This CDR3 has 14 amino acids. CDR3 protein: CASSFVQGKYEQYF. The DNA for the CDR3 is TGTGCCAGCAGCTTTGTTCAGGGGAAATACGAGCAGTACTTC.

This clone was observed a single time. Written as DNA, the CDR3 is TGTGCCAGCAGCTTGGAGGGGGGGCTAGGAAACACCATATATTTT. Translating it yields CASSLEGGLGNTIYF. The rearrangement links TRBV5-4 to TRBJ1-3, with D maybe TRBD1 (6 bases). CDR3 length: 15 amino acids. From germline, CDR1 is SGHNT and CDR2 YYREEE (reference sequence). Trimming shortened V by 0 bases and J by 4 bases, and 11 bases separated the two germline ends. The full variable domain, its missing parts supplied by reference TRBV5-4 and TRBJ1-3, is ETGVTQSPTHLIKTRGQQVTLRCSSQSGHNTVSWYQQALGQGPQFIFQYYREEENGRGNFPPRFSGLQFPNYSSELNVNALELDDSALYLCASSLEGGLGNTIYFGEGSWLTVV.

This sequence joins TRBV5-1 and TRBJ1-5; D possibly corresponds to TRBD1 (5 bases). CDR1 SGHRS and CDR2 YFSETQ come from the germline V gene. There are 15 residues in the CDR3. Trimming cost V 5 bases and J 0 bases, with 12 bases left between them. The CDR3 DNA reads as TGCGCCAGCAGTCTCGGGACTTATAGCAATCAGCCCCAGCATTTT. It codes for CASSLGTYSNQPQHF.

The chain recombines TRBV10-3 with TRBJ2-5; TRBD2 might be the D (6 bases). The better agreement between TRBJ2-7 and the DNA end casts doubt on the J call. The CDR3 has 15 amino acids. Germline values: CDR1 ENHRY, CDR2 SYGVKD. For the CDR3, the DNA is TGTGCCATCAGTGAGTCTCCCGGGAGAGGGTACGAGCAGTACTTC. This translates into CAISESPGRGYEQYF.

The rearrangement uses TRBV29-1 and TRBJ1-1, with unresolved D. The CDR3 covers 12 residues. CDR1 SQVTM and CDR2 ANQGSEA come from the germline V gene. Trimming removed 3 bases from V and 2 bases from J, with 7 bases in between. As DNA, the CDR3 is TGCAGCGTTGACTCCCTCAACACTGAAGCTTTCTTT. This sequence encodes CSVDSLNTEAFF.

The chain combines TRBV30 with TRBJ2-1; 12 nucleotides line up with TRBD2. Germline V gene sequence: CDR1 GTSNPN, CDR2 SVGIG (reference sequence). V lost 0 bases and J lost 4; bases outside the gene matches: 1. This CDR3 is built from 15 residues. In DNA, the CDR3 is TGTGCCTGGAGTGTAGGACTAGCGGGATACAATGAGCAGTTCTTC. Protein product: CAWSVGLAGYNEQFF.

This clone was observed a handful of times. This chain connects TRBV9 to TRBJ1-5, with a tentative D call TRBD1 (5 bases). The CDR3 has 14 residues. Trimming pared 2 bases from V and 4 bases from J, leaving 10 bases between. Germline loops: CDR1 SGDLS, CDR2 YYNGEE. In nucleotides, the CDR3 is TGTGCCAGCAGCGTGGGGGGGTTAAATCAGCCCCAGCATTTT. Translating gives CASSVGGLNQPQHF.